The entry that follows covers one T cell receptor beta chain sequence. Ten or more counts support this clonotype. Its antigen is still unknown. No base-level quality is on record; no much larger clone is a single base apart. This record comes from a study of T cells in Graves' hyperthyroidism and ophthalmopathy (dated by TCRdb to 2018 to 2020). Turning to the overall study: Peripheral blood was collected at initial diagnosis, before any treatment. To identify TCR V-J signatures that set the groups apart, the researchers used a discovery cohort of 100 patients, made up of 40 to 45 with Graves' ophthalmopathy and some 58 with stable Graves' hyperthyroidism. Prospective prediction of ophthalmopathy was tested in an independent validation cohort consisting of about 19 hyperthyroidism patients and approximately 16 patients who later progressed to ophthalmopathy. The 95 to 100 discovery patients were randomly divided into training and test sets at a 7:3 ratio. Thyroid tissue and blood T-cell repertoires from about six Graves' hyperthyroidism patients were also compared in the study. Once sampling was done, hyperthyroidism patients were given methimazole at a starting dose of 30 mg daily, whereas ophthalmopathy patients were given high-dose intravenous methylprednisolone. TCR Vbeta CDR3 sequencing of some 140 peripheral blood samples (approximately 44 ophthalmopathy, some 75 hyperthyroidism and approximately 17 progressor patients) is reported in the paper.

Ophthalmopathy patients had moderately to severely active disease, Clinical Activity Score of at least 3, NOSPECS grade of at least 4, and duration under 3 months. Patients with uncontrolled infections, other autoimmune diseases, pregnancy or lactation were excluded. Diagnoses were established on the basis of clinical symptoms, serum thyroxine and TRAb, thyroid ultrasound, and orbital computed tomography. PBMCs were isolated from 7.5 to 10 ml of fresh peripheral blood by Ficoll-Paque density gradient centrifugation. Trizol reagent was used to extract total RNA, and RNA quality was then checked on an Agilent 2100 Bioanalyzer. Amplification of TCR beta CDR3 regions was carried out from RNA transcripts. For the first round of RT-PCR on the TCR CDR3, the HTBI primer set was used together with the Qiagen OneStep RT-PCR kit. Libraries were constructed in a second round of multiplex PCR, after which size selection and purification were performed. The libraries were sequenced on an Illumina HiSeq2000 using paired-end 100 bp reads. Per the original workflow: SOAPnuke was used to process the raw data, with reads discarded if the reads contained adapters or uncalled bases, had a mean Phred below 15, or lacked an exact constant-primer or identifier match. COPE v1.2.5 was used to merge the high-quality paired reads, and each unique nucleotide sequence was defined as a clonotype. Clonotypes were aligned to IMGT TRBV, TRBD and TRBJ reference segments using MiTCR v1.1. The analysis was restricted to V-J combinations with a frequency above 0.0001, which together covered 99% to 99.2% of the repertoires. The TCS score was defined as the ratio of F50 (clonal expansion) to E x V (chaos), calculated using BLOSUM62-based TCRdist between CDR3 peptides within each V-J. Welch's t-statistics and random forest reduced just over 500 V-J features to 13, which were used in a naive Bayes classifier (R e1071). The public reads were reanalyzed by TCRdb: fastp trimming at Q25, MiXCR alignment, in-frame beta chains only. Every entry covers one CDR3 protein and lists the most common genes and DNA from its rows. The V and J calls and clone size come from TCRdb's table, not from the authors' own analysis. The sample records 450,000 to 550,000 distinct CDR3 sequences, around 22% of which are singletons. The ten largest account for approximately 11% of the sample.

Results and caveats for the whole study, not just this receptor: A 13 V-J signature model separated ophthalmopathy from stable hyperthyroidism, with nearly 90% sensitivity and 81% to 82% specificity in cross-validation and 80%/75% in testing. In validation, the model predicted progression to ophthalmopathy a median of approximately 6.3 months before onset, with over 60% sensitivity and nearly 75% specificity. No statistical method was used to set the sample size in advance, and investigators knew the group allocation. Most expanded thyroid clonotypes (frequency above 0.001) were also found in blood, which suggests that blood repertoires may mirror thyroid immune responses.

This TCR derives from a woman aged 25-40 years with Graves' ophthalmopathy. The sample taken for sequencing was blood.

The nucleotide sequence reads as follows: TGTGCCAGCAGTACGACAGGGTTAGGTCAGCCCCAGCATTTT. This encodes CASSTTGLGQPQHF. Rearrangement joined TRBV12-3 or TRBV12-4 to TRBJ1-5, with TRBD1 identical over 7 junction bases. Taken from cysteine to phenylalanine, the CDR3 has 14 residues. Only the CDR3 DNA is retained, 42 bases long and in frame from the first base. Here V drops 5 bases and J drops 6 bases, and the junction holds 7 bases not matched to any gene.